The 23 T cell receptor beta chains presented below share a single source sample, sequenced in a study of T cell responses to AZD1222 COVID-19 vaccine (dated by TCRdb to the early 2020s). Library creation used the immunoSEQ multiplex PCR assay. TCRdb took this table from immuneACCESS and kept in-frame rearrangements with V and J called. Such tables lack part of the clones; where checked against another copy, unresolved V genes explain under half of the gap, and the rest is unexplained. Within this sample are roughly 170,000 clones, with roughly 94% of them counted one time only. 1.6% of the sample goes to the ten largest clones. This specimen's time point label, interpreted: about 28 days (+/-7) after the second vaccine dose. Sequences were derived from peripheral blood, sampled 28 days after the second AZD1222 dose. The receptor source for this set is an adult who received the AZD1222 COVID-19 vaccine.

This clone has only a few counts. The chain uses TRBV15 and TRBJ1-2; TRBD1 matches at 7 bases. V shed 2 bases, J shed 0 bases, and the junction held 3 bases outside the gene matches. Germline V gives CDR1 LNHNV, CDR2 YYDKDF (reference sequence). CDR3 length: 15 residues. DNA of the CDR3: TGTGCCACCAGCAGACCGACAGGGTCTAACTATGGCTACACCTTC. Protein: CATSRPTGSNYGYTF.

The rearrangement links TRBV7-9 to TRBJ1-6, with TRBD1 as a possible D gene (5 bases). The V and J ends lost 5 bases and 7 bases respectively, with 15 bases between them. Per the germline V gene, CDR1 is SEHNR and CDR2 is FQNEAQ (reference sequence). The CDR3 runs to 15 residues. The CDR3 here is CASSEIRGKNSPLHF. Here the CDR3 DNA reads TGTGCCAGCAGCGAGATCCGGGGGAAAAATTCACCCCTCCACTTT.

The J gene is TRBJ1-2, the V gene TRBV18; 7 bases line up with TRBD1. Trimming cost V 3 bases and J 6 bases; bases outside gene matches: 4. This CDR3 has 13 amino acids. Per germline, CDR1 KGHSH and CDR2 LQKENI. Written as DNA, the CDR3 is TGTGCCAGCTCACCCGGGGGGACAGATGGCTACACCTTC. It codes for CASSPGGTDGYTF. Based on the CDR3 plus reference TRBV18 and TRBJ1-2, the full variable domain is NAGVMQNPRHLVRRRGQEARLRCSPMKGHSHVYWYRQLPEEGLKFMVYLQKENIIDESGMPKERFSAEFPKEGPSILRIQQVVRGDSAAYFCASSPGGTDGYTFGSGTRLTVV.

The rearrangement joins TRBV11-2 to TRBJ1-6, with D possibly matching TRBD1 (5 bases). Germline V CDR1 and CDR2: SGHAT, FQNNGV. The CDR3 loop spans 15 amino acids. Trimming left V 5 bases short and J 14 bases short, with 22 bases between. The CDR3 region has the DNA TGTGCCAGCAGCACTTCGGACTTGGGGGGGTTTACCCTCCACTTT. Residues: CASSTSDLGGFTLHF.

This chain links TRBV2 with TRBJ1-1; D is uncertain. The ends were cut back, 1 base at V and 0 bases at J, with 9 bases in the middle. The length of the CDR3 is 15 residues. CDR1 and CDR2 (germline): SNHLY, FYNNEI. CDR3 sequence: CASSEVITLNTEAFF. The CDR3 nucleotides read TGTGCCAGCAGTGAAGTGATTACTTTGAACACTGAAGCTTTCTTT.

CDR3 protein: CASTLLTSLSSGNTIYF. Written as DNA, the CDR3 is TGTGCCAGCACCCTTCTGACCAGTTTGAGCTCTGGAAACACCATATATTTT. The chain couples TRBV13 to TRBJ1-3; D is undetermined. Germline-derived CDR1 and CDR2 are PRHDT and FYEKMQ (reference sequence). This CDR3 comprises 17 residues. V was pared by 7 bases and J by 0 bases, with 19 bases between.

This chain uses TRBV2 with TRBJ2-1, with D possibly matching TRBD2 (7 bases). Germline V gives CDR1 SNHLY, CDR2 FYNNEI. V was pared by 7 bases and J by 0 bases, with 10 bases between. This CDR3 is 14 amino acids long. The CDR3 DNA is TGTGCCAGCAAGGGGGGGGGCTCCTACAATGAGCAGTTCTTC. This translates into CASKGGGSYNEQFF.

The chain recombines TRBV19 with TRBJ2-1, with 11 bases aligning to TRBD2. This CDR3 is built from 16 residues. Germline values: CDR1 LNHDA, CDR2 SQIVND (reference sequence). Trimming removed 6 bases from V and 3 bases from J; junction bases left unmatched: 7. The DNA for the CDR3 is TGTGCCAGTAGCTTCCTAGCGGGAGGTCTCTACAATGAGCAGTTCTTC. Translating it yields CASSFLAGGLYNEQFF. The full variable domain, its missing parts supplied by reference TRBV19 and TRBJ2-1, is DGGITQSPKYLFRKEGQNVTLSCEQNLNHDAMYWYRQDPGQGLRLIYYSQIVNDFQKGDIAEGYSVSREKKESFPLTVTSAQKNPTAFYLCASSFLAGGLYNEQFFGPGTRLTVL.

V and J are TRBV5-4 and TRBJ1-2; tentatively, D is TRBD1 (5 bases). Germline loops: CDR1 SGHNT, CDR2 YYREEE (reference sequence). V lost 5 bases, J lost 7 bases, and 15 bases lay in between. The CDR3 runs to 13 residues. The CDR3 bases are TGTGCCAGCAGTGCAGGGTTCGCTAGTGGCTACACCTTC. This sequence encodes CASSAGFASGYTF.

The J gene is TRBJ2-3, the V gene TRBV6-1, with D possibly matching TRBD2 (5 bases). CDR1 is MNHNS and CDR2 is SASEGT in the germline V gene. V was clipped by 4 bases and J by 0 bases, with 14 bases between them. This CDR3 comprises 16 residues. The CDR3 DNA reads TGTGCCAGCAGTGTAAAGAGGGTTACTAGCACAGATACGCAGTATTTT. Amino acid sequence: CASSVKRVTSTDTQYF.

The chain employs TRBV11-2 and TRBJ2-7, with 10 positions matching TRBD2. Germline CDR1 SGHAT, CDR2 FQNNGV. The CDR3 loop spans 14 amino acids. The V segment lost 2 bases and the J segment 12 bases; nucleotides outside the gene matches: 10. The CDR3 DNA reads as TGTGCCAGCAGCTTATTAGGGACTAGCGTAAGTCCGTACTTC. This encodes CASSLLGTSVSPYF.

The chain employs TRBV19 and TRBJ1-5; D is ambiguous. Trimming removed 5 bases at V and 1 base at J, with 15 bases between. CDR1 is LNHDA, CDR2 SQIVND, per germline (reference sequence). The CDR3 totals 16 residues. The CDR3 reads CASSSPTGRSNQPQHF. In nucleotides, the CDR3 is TGTGCCAGTAGTTCCCCGACTGGGAGGAGCAATCAGCCCCAGCATTTT.

The chain links TRBV12-5 to TRBJ2-7; a weak D match, TRBD2 (7 bases). The V and J ends lost 2 bases and 6 bases respectively, with 14 bases between them. The germline V gene has CDR1 LGHNT and CDR2 FRNRAP. This CDR3 spans 14 amino acids. CDR3 DNA: TGTGCTAGTGGTTTGTTTAGGGGGGAGGGCGAGCAGTACTTC. Translation: CASGLFRGEGEQYF.

The chain uses TRBV28 and TRBJ2-7; 8 nucleotides agree with TRBD2. This CDR3 is 14 amino acids long. The V and J ends lost 6 bases and 2 bases, in that order; junction bases with no gene match: 6. The V gene's germline CDR1 is MDHEN and CDR2 SYDVKM. The CDR3 spells CASSPGLVPYEQYF. The CDR3 nucleotides are TGTGCCAGCAGCCCGGGACTAGTCCCCTACGAGCAGTACTTC.

CDR3 residues: CASSQEYSNTEAFF. The DNA of the CDR3 is TGTGCCAGCAGCCAAGAATATTCGAACACTGAAGCTTTCTTT. The J gene is TRBJ1-1, the V gene TRBV3-1 (or the pseudogene TRBV3-2); D not certain. V lost 0 bases and J lost 1, with 6 bases in between. This CDR3 region has 14 residues. Germline CDR1 is LGHDT and CDR2 is YNNKEL (reference sequence).

J is TRBJ1-2 and V is TRBV6-5, with D perhaps TRBD1 (5 bases). Germline-derived CDR1 and CDR2 are MNHEY and SVGAGI. V lost 2 bases and J lost 4, with 8 bases in between. This CDR3 has 13 residues. The CDR3 DNA reads as TGTGCCAGCAGTTACGCCGGGGGCTATGGCTACACCTTC. Its translation is CASSYAGGYGYTF.

A word on this clone: This same CDR3 is encoded by further DNA sequences in the sample. The chain links TRBV5-6 to TRBJ2-1; D call uncertain. Germline V CDR1 and CDR2: SGHDT, YYEEEE. V lost 2 bases, J lost 4 bases, and 1 base lay in between. The CDR3 has 11 amino acids. The CDR3 reads CASSLYNEQFF. Written as DNA, the CDR3 is TGTGCCAGCAGCTTATACAATGAGCAGTTCTTC.

This chain links TRBV5-5 with TRBJ1-6, with 7 nucleotides matching TRBD1. The CDR3 is made up of 16 amino acids. V lost 1 base to trimming and J lost 6 bases; unmatched junction nucleotides: 7. The germline V gene has CDR1 SGHKS and CDR2 YYEKEE (reference sequence). The CDR3: CASSLTAGQLNSPLHF. In nucleotides, the CDR3 is TGTGCCAGCAGCTTGACGGCGGGACAGCTTAATTCACCCCTCCACTTT.

This rearrangement joins TRBV5-6 to TRBJ1-3, with D perhaps matching TRBD1 (5 bases). Germline lookup yields CDR1 SGHDT and CDR2 YYEEEE. The CDR3 length is 16 residues. Between the trimmed V and J ends, which lost 1 base and 2 bases, there was a span of 13 bases. The CDR3 region is CASSLYVEGPGNTIYF. The DNA for the CDR3 is TGTGCCAGCAGCTTGTATGTCGAGGGGCCTGGAAACACCATATATTTT. Drawing the rest from reference TRBV5-6 and TRBJ1-3, the complete variable domain is DAGVTQSPTHLIKTRGQQVTLRCSPKSGHDTVSWYQQALGQGPQFIFQYYEEEERQRGNFPDRFSGHQFPNYSSELNVNALLLGDSALYLCASSLYVEGPGNTIYFGEGSWLTVV.

This rearrangement joins TRBV6-5 to TRBJ1-1; TRBD1 is a possible D gene (5 bases). CDR1 is MNHEY and CDR2 is SVGAGI in the germline V gene. The CDR3 is 14 amino acids. With 8 bases removed from V and 0 bases from J, the gap between germline ends came to 13 bases. The CDR3 DNA is TGTGCCAGCTTACGGAGGGGTATGAACACTGAAGCTTTCTTT. This encodes CASLRRGMNTEAFF.

The chain recombines TRBV24-1 with TRBJ2-2; D call uncertain. Germline V gene data show CDR1 as KGHDR and CDR2 as SFDVKD. The CDR3 consists of 16 residues. The ends were cut back, 3 bases at V and 3 bases at J, with 13 bases in the middle. CDR3 in amino acids: CATSDASFIHTGELFF. DNA for the CDR3: TGTGCCACCAGTGATGCAAGCTTTATACACACCGGGGAGCTGTTTTTT.

This chain uses TRBV19 with TRBJ2-7; D could derive from TRBD1 or TRBD2 (5 bases each). The V and J ends lost 5 bases and 2 bases respectively, with 19 bases between them. Looked up from germline, CDR1 is LNHDA and CDR2 is SQIVND (reference sequence). This CDR3 is built from 16 residues. CDR3 DNA: TGTGCCAGTAGTGTTGGGGGTGGGCAGGTCGCCTACGAGCAGTACTTC. It encodes CASSVGGGQVAYEQYF.

The CDR3 DNA is TGTGCCAGCAGGGATCTCTGGGCGGAGCAGTTCTTC. As protein: CASRDLWAEQFF. This chain connects TRBV2 to TRBJ2-1; D unresolved. This CDR3 is built from 12 residues. The V gene lost 6 bases and the J gene lost 10 bases, with 13 bases spanning the gap. Germline CDR1 SNHLY, CDR2 FYNNEI. The full variable domain, completed using reference TRBV2 and TRBJ2-1, is EPEVTQTPSHQVTQMGQEVILRCVPISNHLYFYWYRQILGQKVEFLVSFYNNEISEKSEIFDDQFSVERPDGSNFTLKIRSTKLEDSAMYFCASRDLWAEQFFGPGTRLTVL.